The 4 T cell receptor beta chains below all came from one sample that was sequenced in a study of T cell clonality in common variable immunodeficiency. Assay used: immunoSEQ multiplex PCR; TCRdb lists only in-frame clones, some missing. This sample includes 35,000 to 45,000 clones with no singletons; its ten biggest clones take up about 3%. Sequencing was done on a sample of peripheral blood mononuclear cells. The origin of the receptors is a person aged 18 to 75 in good health.

This clone was seen a handful of times. The read stops 3 residues short of the end of the CDR3; the missing end is completed from the germline J gene. This chain joins TRBV11-2 and TRBJ2-7; D is ambiguous. The CDR3 contains 15 residues. The germline gives CDR1 SGHAT, CDR2 FQNNGV. V was clipped by 2 bases and J by 0 bases, with 11 bases between them. CDR3 DNA, as far as it was read: TGTGCCAGCAGCTTACTTGTGGCCCCCTCCTACGAG. Amino acid sequence: CASSLLVAPSYE. The CDR3, in full, reads CASSLLVAPSYEQYF. The entire variable domain, with the rest obtained from reference TRBV11-2 and TRBJ2-7, is as follows: EAGVAQSPRYKIIEKRQSVAFWCNPISGHATLYWYQQILGQGPKLLIQFQNNGVVDDSQLPKDRFSAERLKGVDSTLKIQPAKLEDSAVYLCASSLLVAPSYEQYFGPGTRLTVT.

This clone was seen many times. The CDR3 goes on 3 residues after the read ends, and that part is filled in from the germline J gene. The J gene is TRBJ1-5, the V gene TRBV12-3 or TRBV12-4; 8 bases map to TRBD1. This CDR3 region has 15 residues. The ends lost 5 bases at V and 7 bases at J; junction bases unmatched: 10. The covered CDR3 bases are TGTGCCAGCAGTCCCCGGAGGTCAGGGGGCCAGCCC. This gives the protein CASSPRRSGGQP. The full CDR3 protein reads CASSPRRSGGQPQHF.

This clone was detected many times. The DNA read from the CDR3 is TGCGCCAGCAGCTTAGCCGGGACTAGTTCTTCTTTCGATGAG. As protein: CASSLAGTSSSFDE. The full CDR3 reads CASSLAGTSSSFDEQFF. The chain has TRBV5-1 and TRBJ2-1; 8 nucleotides align to TRBD2. The sequenced fragment ends 3 residues before the CDR3 boundary, so the rest is inferred from the germline J gene. CDR3 length: 17 amino acids. V lost 2 bases, J lost 8 bases, and 15 bases stayed unmatched. The V gene's germline CDR1 is SGHRS and CDR2 YFSETQ.

This clone was counted many times. The missing CDR3 end, 3 residues past where the read stops, is filled in from the germline J gene. The rearrangement joins TRBV29-1 to TRBJ2-7; TRBD2 might be the D (6 bases). The germline gives CDR1 SQVTM, CDR2 ANQGSEA. The germline V and J ends were trimmed by 8 bases and 3 bases, with 17 bases remaining between them. This CDR3 contains 13 residues. CDR3 sequence: CSTGTLVFYEQYF. The part of the CDR3 DNA that was read is TGCAGCACCGGGACTCTGGTGTTCTACGAG.